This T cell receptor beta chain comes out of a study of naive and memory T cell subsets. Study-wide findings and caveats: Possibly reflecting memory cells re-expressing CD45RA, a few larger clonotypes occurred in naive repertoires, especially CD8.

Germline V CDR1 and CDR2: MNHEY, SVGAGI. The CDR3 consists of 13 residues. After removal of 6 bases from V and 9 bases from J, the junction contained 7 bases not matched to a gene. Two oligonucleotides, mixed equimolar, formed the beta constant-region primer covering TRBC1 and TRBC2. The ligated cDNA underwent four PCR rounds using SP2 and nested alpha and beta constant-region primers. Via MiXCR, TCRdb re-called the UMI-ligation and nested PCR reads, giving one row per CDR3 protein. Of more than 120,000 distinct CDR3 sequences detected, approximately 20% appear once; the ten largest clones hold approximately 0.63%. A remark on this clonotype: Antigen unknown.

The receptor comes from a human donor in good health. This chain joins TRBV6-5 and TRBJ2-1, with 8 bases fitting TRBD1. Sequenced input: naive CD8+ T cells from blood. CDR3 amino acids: CASSQGAFPEQFF. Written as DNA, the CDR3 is TGTGCCAGCAGCCAGGGGGCCTTCCCTGAGCAGTTCTTC.